This TCR beta chain was retrieved from a study of blood T cell repertoires in COVID-19. Across the study: T cells, B-cell-depleted T cells, or PBMCs provided the cDNA or gDNA that served as material.

Sequenced by immunoSEQ multiplex PCR; TCRdb stores in-frame clones only, minus some. The table has around 200,000 clones, approximately 81% seen once; the top ten hold roughly 15%. There are a few counts of this clone. During active infection, Seattle patients enrolled and were then monitored through disease. Input material: peripheral blood. The sequence came from a woman aged 70-85 years with COVID-19, enrolled during active disease.

The CDR3 nucleotides read TGCGCCAGCAGCTTGGACGGTTACGAGCAGTACTTC. This encodes CASSLDGYEQYF. The rearrangement joins TRBV5-1 to TRBJ2-7; D ambiguous. Germline V gene sequence: CDR1 SGHRS, CDR2 YFSETQ. The CDR3 length is 12 residues. The ends were cut back, 0 bases at V and 4 bases at J, with 5 bases in the middle.